These 23 T cell receptor beta chains were sequenced from one sample in a study of cytomegalovirus exposure and HLA in healthy donors. The PCR contained 60 Vbeta and 13 Jbeta primers. The table came from immunoSEQ multiplex PCR; TCRdb's copy has only in-frame clones and leaves some out. The top ten clones hold roughly 1.3% of a sample with some 200,000 clones, approximately 83% of them seen once. The sequenced sample consisted of PBMCs. Source of these receptors: a girl aged 5-17 years in good health and CMV-seronegative.

The genes are TRBV19 and TRBJ2-1; 9 bases match TRBD2. Trimming at V came to 2 bases and at J to 9 bases, leaving 5 bases not matched to a gene. This CDR3 is built from 14 residues. In germline, CDR1 is LNHDA, CDR2 SQIVND (reference sequence). CDR3 sequence (DNA): TGTGCCAGTAGTATAACGCGGGGGGGCGGTGAGCAGTTCTTC. Amino acids: CASSITRGGGEQFF.

The chain combines TRBV7-6 with TRBJ1-5; tentative D call: TRBD1 (5 bases). The CDR3 contains 16 residues. V was trimmed by 1 base and J by 6 bases, leaving 16 bases between them. Germline CDR1 reads SGHVS; CDR2 reads FNYEAQ. The chain's CDR3 is CASSLGSQGGGQPQHF. The CDR3 nucleotides are TGTGCCAGCAGCTTAGGGTCCCAGGGCGGCGGTCAGCCCCAGCATTTT.

V and J are TRBV19 and TRBJ2-4; possibly TRBD2 for D (6 bases). This CDR3 spans 14 amino acids. CDR1 is LNHDA, CDR2 SQIVND, per germline (reference sequence). The V end lost 8 bases, the J end lost 0 bases, and 11 bases lay between the germline ends. The CDR3 DNA reads as TGTGCCAGTGGGGAGGCCCTAGCCAAAAACATTCAGTACTTC. Translated, it gives CASGEALAKNIQYF.

This clone has just a few counts. J is TRBJ2-7 and V is TRBV11-2; possibly TRBD2 for D (5 bases). Trimming took 1 base from V and 2 from J, leaving 21 bases between them. CDR3 size: 18 residues. CDR1 and CDR2 from the germline V gene are SGHAT and FQNNGV. The CDR3: CASSLAFSVGRGTYEQYF. The CDR3 region has the DNA TGTGCCAGCAGCTTAGCCTTCTCGGTAGGTCGGGGAACCTACGAGCAGTACTTC.

This rearrangement joins TRBV6-1 to TRBJ1-1; D may be TRBD1 (6 bases). Trimming pared 6 bases from V and 2 bases from J, leaving 10 bases between. Germline V CDR1 and CDR2: MNHNS, SASEGT. There are 13 residues in the CDR3. The CDR3 DNA reads TGTGCCAGCAGCACAGGGTTTAACACTGAAGCTTTCTTT. It encodes CASSTGFNTEAFF.

The CDR3 region has the DNA TGTGCCAGCAGCCAAAAGGGAGCTAGCGGGGGGGCGAGTGAGCAGTTCTTC. Protein: CASSQKGASGGASEQFF. This chain joins TRBV4-2 and TRBJ2-1, with TRBD2 matching 12 bases. Losses at the gene ends were 2 bases for V and 9 bases for J; bases not matched to a gene: 11. Germline V gene data show CDR1 as LGHNA and CDR2 as YNFKEQ. CDR3 length equals 17 residues.

This chain's CDR3 is CASSLAGQTWNEQFF. CDR3 bases: TGTGCCAGCAGTTTGGCAGGCCAAACGTGGAATGAGCAGTTCTTC. This chain connects TRBV27 to TRBJ2-1, with no clear D. The CDR3 loop spans 15 amino acids. Trimming took 3 bases from V and 7 from J, leaving 16 bases between them. Germline loops: CDR1 MNHEY, CDR2 SMNVEV (reference sequence).

The CDR3 region is CASRSGTGANEQFF. The CDR3, as DNA: TGTGCCAGCAGATCCGGGACAGGGGCCAATGAGCAGTTCTTC. The chain is built from TRBV28 and TRBJ2-1, with TRBD1 identical over 10 bases. Germline lookup yields CDR1 MDHEN and CDR2 SYDVKM. The CDR3 is 14 amino acids. The V and J ends lost 6 bases and 6 bases, in that order; junction bases with no gene match: 5.

This clone was seen only a few times. The V gene is TRBV5-6, the J gene TRBJ1-1; 7 bases agree with TRBD1. The CDR3 loop spans 12 amino acids. The V and J ends lost 0 bases and 8 bases, in that order; junction bases with no gene match: 1. The germline CDR1 and CDR2 sequences are SGHDT and YYEEEE. In DNA form, the CDR3 reads TGTGCCAGCAGCTTGGGACAGGGCGAAGCTTTCTTT. Amino acids: CASSLGQGEAFF.

The sample holds one count of this clone. This sequence joins TRBV6-1 and TRBJ1-4; TRBD1 agrees at 8 bases. This CDR3 has 14 amino acids. Losses at the gene ends were 6 bases for V and 7 bases for J; bases not matched to a gene: 7. Germline V lookup: CDR1 MNHNS, CDR2 SASEGT. Here the CDR3 reads CASSVQGGSEKLFF. DNA for the CDR3: TGTGCCAGCAGCGTACAGGGGGGGAGTGAAAAACTGTTTTTT.

This rearrangement joins TRBV10-2 to TRBJ1-2; D not certain. V was cut by 4 bases and J by 7 bases, with 7 bases left in between. The length of the CDR3 is 11 residues. CDR1 is WSHSY and CDR2 is SAAADI in the germline V gene. The CDR3 loop is CASSGEGGYTF. The CDR3 DNA reads TGCGCCAGCAGTGGAGAGGGTGGCTACACCTTC.

The chain links TRBV11-2 to TRBJ1-2; D may be TRBD1 (5 bases). V lost 3 bases, J lost 8 bases, and 13 bases lay in between. The CDR3 consists of 13 residues. Germline V gene lookup returns CDR1 SGHAT and CDR2 FQNNGV. Here the CDR3 reads CASSFNGGLGYTF. Written as DNA, the CDR3 is TGTGCCAGCAGCTTCAACGGGGGACTGGGCTACACCTTC.

V gene TRBV28 combines with J gene TRBJ2-1; D possibly corresponds to TRBD2 (6 bases). V was cut by 2 bases and J by 10 bases, with 9 bases left in between. CDR1 and CDR2 (germline): MDHEN, SYDVKM. The CDR3 loop spans 12 amino acids. The CDR3, as DNA: TGTGCCAGCAGTTTAGGGGGGTACGAGCAGTTCTTC. This gives the protein CASSLGGYEQFF.

This clone appeared a single time. V usage is TRBV15 and J usage is TRBJ2-5; the match to TRBD2 covers 9 bases. Germline CDR1 is LNHNV and CDR2 is YYDKDF (reference sequence). The CDR3 runs to 13 residues. The ends lost 9 bases at V and 4 bases at J; junction bases unmatched: 6. The CDR3 loop is CATNGLARETQYF. The DNA of the CDR3 is TGTGCCACGAACGGACTAGCGAGAGAGACCCAGTACTTC. The full variable domain, with the rest looked up from reference TRBV15 and TRBJ2-5, is DAMVIQNPRYQVTQFGKPVTLSCSQTLNHNVMYWYQQKSSQAPKLLFHYYDKDFNNEADTPDNFQSRRPNTSFCFLDIRSPGLGDTAMYLCATNGLARETQYFGPGTRLLVL.

The chain has TRBV30 and TRBJ2-3; TRBD2 aligns across 10 bases. Trimming cost V 0 bases and J 5 bases; bases outside gene matches: 5. The CDR3 extends over 15 amino acids. Germline CDR1 GTSNPN, CDR2 SVGIG (reference sequence). The CDR3 sequence: CAWSVSGGDRDTQYF. CDR3 DNA sequence: TGTGCCTGGAGTGTAAGCGGGGGGGATCGAGATACGCAGTATTTT. The full variable domain, with the rest looked up from reference TRBV30 and TRBJ2-3, is SQTIHQWPATLVQPVGSPLSLECTVEGTSNPNLYWYRQAAGRGLQLLFYSVGIGQISSEVPQNLSASRPQDRQFILSSKKLLLSDSGFYLCAWSVSGGDRDTQYFGPGTRLTVL.

This clone was recorded only once. The chain joins TRBV9 to TRBJ1-1; 9 bases are shared with TRBD1. Trimming cost V 0 bases and J 7 bases; bases outside gene matches: 4. The CDR3 totals 14 residues. Germline V gene lookup returns CDR1 SGDLS and CDR2 YYNGEE. The CDR3 nucleotides read TGTGCCAGCAGCGTAGGGACAGGGGCGGGTGAAGCTTTCTTT. It translates to CASSVGTGAGEAFF.

The J gene is TRBJ2-5, the V gene TRBV5-6; maybe TRBD2 (6 bases). The CDR3 runs 17 residues. Trimming left V 0 bases short and J 5 bases short, with 20 bases between. Germline V gene data show CDR1 as SGHDT and CDR2 as YYEEEE. CDR3 protein: CASSLGALRGSRETQYF. DNA for the CDR3: TGTGCCAGCAGCTTGGGGGCTCTGCGGGGATCAAGGGAGACCCAGTACTTC. Full variable domain (outside the CDR3, taken from reference TRBV5-6 and TRBJ2-5): DAGVTQSPTHLIKTRGQQVTLRCSPKSGHDTVSWYQQALGQGPQFIFQYYEEEERQRGNFPDRFSGHQFPNYSSELNVNALLLGDSALYLCASSLGALRGSRETQYFGPGTRLLVL.

This clone has just a few counts. The V and J genes are TRBV14 and TRBJ1-5; 9 nucleotides match TRBD1. Germline V gene data show CDR1 as SGHDN and CDR2 as FVKESK. The CDR3 is 17 residues long. The ends lost 3 bases at V and 9 bases at J; junction bases unmatched: 15. The CDR3 reads CASSQTSRDRAKGPQHF. In DNA, the CDR3 is TGTGCCAGCAGCCAGACCTCACGGGACAGGGCGAAAGGGCCCCAGCATTTT.

This sequence joins TRBV6-5 and TRBJ1-2, with D possibly TRBD1 on 6 matching bases. The CDR3 runs to 16 residues. Germline CDR1 and CDR2: MNHEY and SVGAGI. Trimming stripped 1 base from V and 8 bases from J, with 20 bases between. In nucleotides, the CDR3 is TGTGCCAGCAGTTACTTACATCAGGGGAGTATGGCGGGCTACACCTTC. Translated: CASSYLHQGSMAGYTF.

The chain carries TRBV18 and TRBJ1-2, with 7 bases lining up with TRBD1. The CDR3 covers 14 residues. CDR1 is KGHSH, CDR2 LQKENI, per germline. With V trimmed by 3 bases and J by 2 bases, 3 bases remained unmatched. CDR3 in amino acids: CASSPGQFNYGYTF. The CDR3 DNA sequence: TGTGCCAGCTCACCGGGACAGTTCAACTATGGCTACACCTTC.

The chain recombines TRBV6-5 with TRBJ1-5, with a tentative D call TRBD1 (5 bases). Per the germline V gene, CDR1 is MNHEY and CDR2 is SVGAGI. The CDR3 runs 16 residues. The V and J ends lost 3 bases and 7 bases respectively, with 19 bases between them. DNA for the CDR3: TGTGCCAGCAGTTATCCAGGAGGGGTAGTAGGGCAGCCCCAGCATTTT. It is translated as CASSYPGGVVGQPQHF.

This clone was seen a single time. CDR3 DNA: TGCGCCAGCAGCGCCGGGACAGGGGGCGCGGTAGCTGAAGCTTTCTTT. This codes for CASSAGTGGAVAEAFF. The genes are TRBV5-1 and TRBJ1-1, with TRBD1 matching over 12 bases. The V segment lost 4 bases and the J segment 6 bases; nucleotides outside the gene matches: 10. Germline CDR1 reads SGHRS; CDR2 reads YFSETQ. The CDR3 covers 16 residues.

The chain joins TRBV11-3 to TRBJ2-2; 9 bases align to TRBD2. Germline assignment: CDR1 SGHNT and CDR2 YENEEA. V shed 5 bases and J 1 base; nucleotides not matched to a gene: 2. CDR3 size: 15 residues. The CDR3 region is CASSRAGGNTGELFF. Here the CDR3 DNA reads TGTGCCAGCAGCCGAGCGGGAGGGAACACCGGGGAGCTGTTTTTT.